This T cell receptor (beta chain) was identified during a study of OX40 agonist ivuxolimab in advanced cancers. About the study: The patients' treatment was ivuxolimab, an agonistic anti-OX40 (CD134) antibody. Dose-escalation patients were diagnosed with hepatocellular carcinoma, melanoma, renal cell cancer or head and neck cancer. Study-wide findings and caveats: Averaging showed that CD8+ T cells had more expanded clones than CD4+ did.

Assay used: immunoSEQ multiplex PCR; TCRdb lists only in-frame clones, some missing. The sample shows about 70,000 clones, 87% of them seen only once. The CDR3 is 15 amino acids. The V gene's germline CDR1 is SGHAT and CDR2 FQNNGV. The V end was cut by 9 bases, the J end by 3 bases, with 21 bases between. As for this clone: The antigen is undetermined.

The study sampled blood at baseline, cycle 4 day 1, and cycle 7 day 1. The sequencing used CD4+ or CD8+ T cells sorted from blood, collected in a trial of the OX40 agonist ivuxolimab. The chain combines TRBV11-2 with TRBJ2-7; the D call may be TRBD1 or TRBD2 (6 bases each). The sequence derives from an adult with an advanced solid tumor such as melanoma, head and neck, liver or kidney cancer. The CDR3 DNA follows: TGTGCCAGTAAACTGGGGGGCGGACTTGGCTACGAGCAGTACTTC. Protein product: CASKLGGGLGYEQYF.